The rows below give T cell receptor beta chains drawn from one sample of a study of blood T cells in healthy people across ages. TCRdb fed the 5' RACE reads into MiXCR, producing one record per CDR3 protein. The sample lists about a million distinct CDR3 sequences; more than 30% were seen once. Sequencing was performed on blood. The receptors shown here come from a man between 18 and 29 years old in good health. Both conserved end residues are part of each CDR3. Fields, in order: CDR3 protein, CDR3 DNA, clone size, J gene, V gene, D gene. D genes are given only for firm matches. Part of the rows lack a size; the others show once, few, many or a class for expanded clones.

CDR3: CASSPGRASTFEQYF
DNA: TGCGCCAGCAGCCCCGGACGCGCATCTACCTTCGAGCAGTACTTC
size: few
J: TRBJ2-7
V: TRBV4-3
D: -

CDR3: CSATGQGAFAEAFF
DNA: TGCAGTGCGACCGGACAGGGGGCTTTCGCTGAAGCTTTCTTT
size: few
J: TRBJ1-1
V: TRBV20-1
D: TRBD1

CDR3: CASTETFRAGYGYTF
DNA: TGTGCCAGCACCGAAACGTTCCGTGCAGGGTATGGCTACACCTTC
size: few
J: TRBJ1-2
V: TRBV6-1
D: -

CDR3: CASSQQGANLTDTQYF
DNA: TGTGCCAGCAGCCAACAGGGGGCGAATCTGACAGATACGCAGTATTTT
size: -
J: TRBJ2-3
V: TRBV12-3/TRBV12-4
D: TRBD1

CDR3: CSASLGTGGFLSQPQHF
DNA: TGCAGTGCTAGCCTGGGTACAGGGGGCTTTTTAAGTCAGCCCCAGCATTTT
size: few
J: TRBJ1-5
V: TRBV20-1
D: TRBD1

CDR3: CASSQGLATYEQYF
DNA: TGTGCCAGCAGCCAAGGACTAGCAACCTACGAGCAGTACTTC
size: -
J: TRBJ2-7
V: TRBV4-2
D: TRBD2

CDR3: CASRIYLGQGAQAFF
DNA: TGTGCCAGCAGAATCTACCTCGGACAGGGGGCGCAAGCTTTCTTT
size: -
J: TRBJ1-1
V: TRBV27
D: TRBD1

CDR3: CASSAGLARTDTQYF
DNA: TGTGCCAGCAGTGCCGGACTAGCCAGGACGGATACGCAGTATTTT
size: -
J: TRBJ2-3
V: TRBV6-2/TRBV6-3
D: TRBD2

CDR3: CASRSQGIGFGTQYF
DNA: TGTGCCAGCAGGTCACAGGGGATCGGGTTTGGGACCCAGTACTTC
size: few
J: TRBJ2-5
V: TRBV12-3/TRBV12-4
D: TRBD1

CDR3: CASSLATGWEEKLFF
DNA: TGTGCCAGCAGTTTGGCTACAGGGTGGGAAGAAAAACTGTTTTTT
size: few
J: TRBJ1-4
V: TRBV27
D: -

CDR3: CASSSGPDYTGELFF
DNA: TGTGCCAGCAGCTCCGGGCCAGACTACACCGGGGAGCTGTTTTTT
size: -
J: TRBJ2-2
V: TRBV5-6
D: -

CDR3: CASSVDIGHEQYF
DNA: TGTGCCAGCAGCGTAGATATAGGCCACGAGCAGTACTTC
size: few
J: TRBJ2-7
V: TRBV9
D: -

CDR3: CSAERPQGGNQPQHF
DNA: TGCAGTGCTGAGCGGCCACAGGGAGGGAATCAGCCCCAGCATTTT
size: -
J: TRBJ1-5
V: TRBV20-1
D: -

CDR3: CASSYSVGTNEKLFF
DNA: TGTGCCAGCAGTTACTCCGTTGGTACTAATGAAAAACTGTTTTTT
size: -
J: TRBJ1-4
V: TRBV6-5
D: -

CDR3: CASSLRPREKLFF
DNA: TGTGCCAGCAGTTTACGTCCCCGCGAAAAACTGTTTTTT
size: -
J: TRBJ1-4
V: TRBV6-5
D: -